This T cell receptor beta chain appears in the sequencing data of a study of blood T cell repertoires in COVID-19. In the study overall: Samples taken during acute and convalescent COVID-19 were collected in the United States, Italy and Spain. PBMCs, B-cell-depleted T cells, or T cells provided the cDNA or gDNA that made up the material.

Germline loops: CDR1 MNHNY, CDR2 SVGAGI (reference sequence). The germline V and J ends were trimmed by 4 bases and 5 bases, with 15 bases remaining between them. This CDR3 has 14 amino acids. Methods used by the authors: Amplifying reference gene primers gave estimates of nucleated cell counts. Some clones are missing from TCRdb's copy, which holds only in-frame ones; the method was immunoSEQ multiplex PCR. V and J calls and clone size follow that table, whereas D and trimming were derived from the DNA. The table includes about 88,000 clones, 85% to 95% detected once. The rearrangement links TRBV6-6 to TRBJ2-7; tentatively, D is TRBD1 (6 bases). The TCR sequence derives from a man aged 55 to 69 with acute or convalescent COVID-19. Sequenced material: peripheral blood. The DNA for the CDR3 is TGTGCCAGCAGTTCCAACAGGGATCGGAACGAGCAGTACTTC. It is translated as CASSSNRDRNEQYF.